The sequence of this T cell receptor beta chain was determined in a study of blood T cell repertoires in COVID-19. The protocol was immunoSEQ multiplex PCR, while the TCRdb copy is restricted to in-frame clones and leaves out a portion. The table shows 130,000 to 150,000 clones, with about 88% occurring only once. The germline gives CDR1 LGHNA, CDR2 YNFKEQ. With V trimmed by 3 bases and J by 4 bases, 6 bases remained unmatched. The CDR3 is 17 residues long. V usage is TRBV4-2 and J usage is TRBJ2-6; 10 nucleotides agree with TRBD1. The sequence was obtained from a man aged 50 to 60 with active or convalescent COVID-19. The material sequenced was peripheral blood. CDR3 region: CASSHGQGVSGANVLTF. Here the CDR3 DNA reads TGTGCCAGCAGCCATGGACAGGGGGTGAGCGGGGCCAACGTCCTGACTTTC.